Below, 28 T cell receptor beta chains from the same sample are listed, as sequenced in a study of T cells expressing NK-cell markers (dated by TCRdb to 2019 to 2021). Libraries were prepared through 5' RACE. Sequencer: Illumina HiSeq 2000. Reprocessed by TCRdb, the reads give a single entry per CDR3 protein sequence, without DNA. This sample's records show about 550,000 distinct CDR3 sequences. The biggest ten clones account for about 3.6% of the sample. Sequenced material: blood T cells: a sorted CD56 or NKG2C T cell subset, CD4+ or CD8+ T cells, or bulk PBMC T cells (not recorded which). The receptors were sampled from a young man in good health. Donor details come from another sample of the same person, matched by shared clones.

The chain carries TRBV28 and TRBJ2-2. Germline CDR1 reads MDHEN; CDR2 reads SYDVKM. The CDR3 covers 12 residues. The CDR3 is CASSFSFGELFF.

The chain links TRBV2 to TRBJ2-1; the D call from TCRdb, TRBD2, cannot be confirmed without DNA. This CDR3 region has 14 residues. From germline, CDR1 is SNHLY and CDR2 FYNNEI. The CDR3 loop is CASSELAGEVEQFF.

This chain links TRBV11-2 with TRBJ2-5; the D call of TRBD1 rests on TCRdb alone, since no DNA is present to check it. CDR1 and CDR2 from the germline V gene are SGHAT and FQNNGV. CDR3 length equals 16 residues. The chain's CDR3 is CASSHYDTTGEETQYF. The variable domain in full, with the rest retrieved from reference TRBV11-2 and TRBJ2-5, is EAGVAQSPRYKIIEKRQSVAFWCNPISGHATLYWYQQILGQGPKLLIQFQNNGVVDDSQLPKDRFSAERLKGVDSTLKIQPAKLEDSAVYLCASSHYDTTGEETQYFGPGTRLLVL.

The chain couples TRBV5-1 to TRBJ1-1; the D gene TCRdb calls, TRBD1, cannot be checked with no DNA. The CDR3 totals 16 residues. From germline, CDR1 is SGHRS and CDR2 YFSETQ. The CDR3 protein is CASSVPGVRGVTEAFF.

This CDR3 is CATSRVRLSTDTQYF. This chain connects TRBV15 to TRBJ2-3. Germline V CDR1 and CDR2: LNHNV, YYDKDF (reference sequence). This CDR3 is built from 15 residues.

The CDR3 sequence: CSVAGTGEEIAKNIQYF. The chain uses TRBV29-1 and TRBJ2-4; lacking DNA, the TRBD1 call made by TCRdb goes unchecked. The germline CDR1 and CDR2 sequences are SQVTM and ANQGSEA. The length of the CDR3 is 17 residues.

The gene calls are TRBV5-1 and TRBJ2-1. This CDR3 region has 14 residues. The germline gives CDR1 SGHRS, CDR2 YFSETQ. This CDR3 is CASTQAGSYNEQFF.

J is TRBJ2-3 and V is TRBV20-1; the D gene TCRdb calls, TRBD2, cannot be checked with no DNA. This CDR3 contains 15 residues. Per germline, CDR1 DFQATT and CDR2 SNEGSKA (reference sequence). The CDR3 loop is CSAAGRRGRTDTQYF.

This chain uses TRBV4-3 with TRBJ2-2; TCRdb returns TRBD2, unconfirmable since there is no DNA. Per germline, CDR1 LGHNA and CDR2 YSLEER. The CDR3 contains 17 residues. The CDR3 is CASSQDGAEGIHGELFF.

This chain connects TRBV12-3 or TRBV12-4 to TRBJ2-3; TCRdb's D call of TRBD2 is untestable without DNA. This CDR3 region has 16 residues. CDR3 sequence reads: CASSLSTSGLGWTQYF.

The chain links TRBV15 to TRBJ2-5; TCRdb's assignment of TRBD1 cannot be checked, as there is no DNA. This CDR3 region has 15 residues. The germline gives CDR1 LNHNV, CDR2 YYDKDF (reference sequence). The CDR3 sequence: CATSPPMAREETQYF.

The rearrangement links TRBV27 to TRBJ2-1. Germline CDR1 MNHEY, CDR2 SMNVEV (reference sequence). The CDR3 is 14 amino acids. The CDR3 reads CASIGRASYNEQFF.

This chain's CDR3 is CASSPRLYGYTF. The chain uses TRBV7-8 and TRBJ1-2. CDR3 size: 12 residues. Germline V gene lookup returns CDR1 SGHVS and CDR2 FQNEAQ.

The rearrangement uses TRBV7-2 and TRBJ2-3; checking the TCRdb D call of TRBD1 is not possible without DNA. Per the germline V gene, CDR1 is SGHTA and CDR2 is FQGNSA. The CDR3 consists of 14 residues. CDR3: CASSRPEGADTQYF.

V usage is TRBV5-1 and J usage is TRBJ1-4. The germline V gene has CDR1 SGHRS and CDR2 YFSETQ. The CDR3 contains 14 residues. The CDR3 sequence: CASADVSPNEKLFF.

The V gene is TRBV14, the J gene TRBJ1-6. The CDR3 runs 13 residues. CDR1 and CDR2 from the germline V gene are SGHDN and FVKESK. The CDR3 region is CASSQETNSPLHF.

The chain recombines TRBV4-3 with TRBJ2-1; TCRdb names TRBD1, which stays unverified in the absence of DNA. CDR1 is LGHNA, CDR2 YSLEER, per germline. This CDR3 has 15 residues. The CDR3 is CASSFGQGTYNEQFF.

The chain uses TRBV7-2 and TRBJ2-6. This CDR3 spans 14 amino acids. CDR1 is SGHTA and CDR2 is FQGNSA in the germline V gene. The CDR3 region is CASSLDSGANVLTF.

This chain connects TRBV4-3 to TRBJ1-4; TCRdb's D call of TRBD1 is untestable without DNA. The CDR3 runs to 17 residues. From germline, CDR1 is LGHNA and CDR2 YSLEER. The CDR3 here is CASSQLRQRDRAEKLFF.

The chain couples TRBV5-1 to TRBJ2-1; TCRdb designates TRBD1, a call that cannot be tested without DNA. From germline, CDR1 is SGHRS and CDR2 YFSETQ. This CDR3 has 14 amino acids. The CDR3 is CASRGTRSGFEQFF. The full variable domain, completed using reference TRBV5-1 and TRBJ2-1, is KAGVTQTPRYLIKTRGQQVTLSCSPISGHRSVSWYQQTPGQGLQFLFEYFSETQRNKGNFPGRFSGRQFSNSRSEMNVSTLELGDSALYLCASRGTRSGFEQFFGPGTRLTVL.

The chain couples TRBV30 to TRBJ1-1. CDR1 is GTSNPN, CDR2 SVGIG, per germline (reference sequence). The CDR3 is 14 residues long. CDR3 sequence: CAWSLGRRRTEAFF.

The rearrangement joins TRBV7-3 to TRBJ2-2; TCRdb calls TRBD2, which cannot be checked without DNA. CDR1 and CDR2 from the germline V gene are SGHTA and FQGTGA. The CDR3 runs 16 residues. CDR3 in amino acids: CASSFPSGRAAGELFF.

The CDR3 protein is CASSQRSYRAGGYTF. V gene TRBV4-2 combines with J gene TRBJ1-2; TCRdb calls TRBD1, which cannot be checked without DNA. CDR3 length: 15 amino acids. Germline V gene lookup returns CDR1 LGHNA and CDR2 YNFKEQ.

The V gene is TRBV20-1, the J gene TRBJ2-5; TCRdb designates TRBD2, a call that cannot be tested without DNA. This CDR3 is 17 amino acids long. The germline gives CDR1 DFQATT, CDR2 SNEGSKA (reference sequence). CDR3 sequence: CSARVSGSFPGGETQYF.

The rearrangement uses TRBV29-1 and TRBJ2-3; TCRdb selects TRBD1, and the lack of DNA leaves this call unchecked. Per the germline V gene, CDR1 is SQVTM and CDR2 is ANQGSEA. The CDR3 runs to 14 residues. The CDR3 loop reads CSVDFGTGSDTQYF.

The chain carries TRBV29-1 and TRBJ2-1; TCRdb designates TRBD2, a call that cannot be tested without DNA. The CDR3 contains 12 residues. The germline gives CDR1 SQVTM, CDR2 ANQGSEA. The CDR3 reads CSVQILGDEQFF.

The rearrangement links TRBV20-1 to TRBJ2-6; TCRdb selects TRBD1, and the lack of DNA leaves this call unchecked. CDR1 DFQATT and CDR2 SNEGSKA come from the germline V gene (reference sequence). This CDR3 region has 16 residues. CDR3: CSARQGETSGANVLTF.

This chain joins TRBV3-1 and TRBJ2-1. Germline V CDR1 and CDR2: LGHDT, YNNKEL (reference sequence). CDR3 length: 18 residues. This chain's CDR3 is CASSPLIVGGSSYNEQFF.